This passage covers 27 T cell receptor beta chains from one sample sequenced in a study of cytomegalovirus exposure and HLA in healthy donors. The PCR used 60 Vbeta and 13 Jbeta primers. TCRdb keeps only in-frame clones here, not all; method: immunoSEQ multiplex PCR. Of 85,000 to 100,000 clones in the sample, 50% to 80% were seen once. Sequences were obtained from PBMCs. Every receptor here comes from a man aged 55 to 70 in good health and CMV-seronegative.

This clone was counted only a few times. This rearrangement joins TRBV2 to TRBJ2-3; weak D call: TRBD1 (6 bases). From germline, CDR1 is SNHLY and CDR2 FYNNEI. V lost 6 bases, J lost 3 bases, and 16 bases lay in between. CDR3 length: 15 amino acids. CDR3 sequence (DNA): TGTGCCAGCAGCCTACAGGGTGGTGCGACAGATACGCAGTATTTT. Protein product: CASSLQGGATDTQYF.

The gene calls are TRBV2 and TRBJ2-3; D is perhaps TRBD2 (5 bases). The V gene lost 5 bases and the J gene lost 7 bases, with 13 bases spanning the gap. The germline V gene has CDR1 SNHLY and CDR2 FYNNEI. The CDR3 extends over 13 amino acids. CDR3 DNA: TGTGCCAGCAGTCGACTAAACGGGTATACGCAGTATTTT. Its protein product is CASSRLNGYTQYF.

The V call is TRBV7-3, the J call TRBJ2-2, with 7 bases that match TRBD2. This CDR3 spans 15 amino acids. Germline V gene sequence: CDR1 SGHTA, CDR2 FQGTGA. V was clipped by 3 bases and J by 7 bases; unmatched bases: 8. DNA of the CDR3: TGTGCCAGCAGCTTGAGGGAGGGCCTGAGCGGGGAGCTGTTTTTT. Translating it yields CASSLREGLSGELFF.

This clone was picked up one time. The V call is TRBV27, the J call TRBJ2-2, with a tentative D call TRBD1 (6 bases). Looked up from germline, CDR1 is MNHEY and CDR2 is SMNVEV (reference sequence). CDR3 size: 14 residues. Trimming removed 0 bases at V and 7 bases at J, with 9 bases between. The CDR3 DNA follows: TGTGCCAGCAGTTTATCTGCAGGGGACGGGGAGCTGTTTTTT. As protein: CASSLSAGDGELFF.

The chain links TRBV5-1 to TRBJ1-4; 9 bases align to TRBD1. There are 16 residues in the CDR3. Germline values: CDR1 SGHRS, CDR2 YFSETQ. The V gene end was trimmed by 6 bases and the J gene end by 6 bases; junction bases not matched to a gene: 12. The CDR3 loop reads CASTQNPGQGDEKLFF. CDR3 DNA sequence: TGCGCCAGCACCCAAAACCCGGGACAGGGTGATGAAAAACTGTTTTTT.

This clone appeared once. An end of the junction differs from the germline gene, which may be a read error. Other DNA sequences within the sample encode an identical CDR3. The chain recombines TRBV7-9 with TRBJ1-3, with D possibly being TRBD1 (5 bases). CDR1 is SEHNR and CDR2 is FQNEAQ in the germline V gene (reference sequence). The CDR3 is 16 amino acids. The CDR3 region is CASSSQGVVSGTTIYF. The CDR3 coding sequence is TGTGCCAGCAGCTCCCAAGGGGTGGTTTCCGGAACCACCATATATTTT.

The chain joins TRBV7-8 to TRBJ2-1; D is possibly TRBD2 (6 bases). The V gene lost 5 bases and the J gene lost 6 bases, with 20 bases spanning the gap. The CDR3 loop spans 16 amino acids. Per germline, CDR1 SGHVS and CDR2 FQNEAQ. The CDR3 loop is CASSLQVAGSRNEQFF. The CDR3 bases are TGTGCCAGCAGCCTACAGGTTGCGGGGAGTCGCAATGAGCAGTTCTTC.

The genes are TRBV6-6 and TRBJ2-1; 9 bases fit TRBD1. This CDR3 has 15 residues. From germline, CDR1 is MNHNY and CDR2 SVGAGI (reference sequence). V trimming: 2 bases; J trimming: 7 bases; junction bases outside the gene matches: 6. Here the CDR3 reads CASSYMGQGRNEQFF. For the CDR3, the DNA is TGTGCCAGCAGTTACATGGGACAGGGACGGAATGAGCAGTTCTTC.

The rearrangement uses TRBV30 and TRBJ2-5, with 7 bases fitting TRBD2. CDR1 is GTSNPN and CDR2 is SVGIG in the germline V gene (reference sequence). V lost 4 bases, J lost 2 bases, and 10 bases stayed unmatched. The CDR3 has 15 amino acids. CDR3 sequence: CAWTPLAGAQETQYF. For the CDR3, the DNA is TGTGCCTGGACGCCACTTGCGGGAGCTCAAGAGACCCAGTACTTC.

Comments on this clone: At one end the junction does not follow the germline gene, possibly because of a read error. This sequence joins TRBV7-3 and TRBJ1-2, with 7 bases identical to TRBD1. Germline CDR1 and CDR2: SGHTA and FQGTGA. CDR3 length: 16 residues. The CDR3 DNA reads TGTTCCAGCAGCCCGCAGGGACAGTTCGCTAACTATGGCTACACCTTC. Protein: CSSSPQGQFANYGYTF.

This chain joins TRBV27 and TRBJ1-2; tentatively, D is TRBD1 (5 bases). Trimming removed 3 bases from V and 4 bases from J, with 9 bases in between. This CDR3 is built from 13 residues. Germline assignment: CDR1 MNHEY and CDR2 SMNVEV (reference sequence). The CDR3 nucleotides are TGTGCCAGCAGTTTCTCCGGGGGCTATGGCTACACCTTC. Translated: CASSFSGGYGYTF.

The chain has TRBV7-3 and TRBJ2-1; 7 nucleotides align to TRBD1. CDR1 SGHTA and CDR2 FQGTGA come from the germline V gene. This CDR3 region has 15 residues. J was trimmed by 15 bases and V by 2 bases; bases with no gene match: 16. As DNA, the CDR3 is TGTGCCAGCAGCTTAGCCCCCCGTCTAGGGGACAGTCCGTTCTTC. It is translated as CASSLAPRLGDSPFF. The full variable domain, rest sourced from reference TRBV7-3 and TRBJ2-1, is GAGVSQTPSNKVTEKGKYVELRCDPISGHTALYWYRQSLGQGPEFLIYFQGTGAADDSGLPNDRFFAVRPEGSVSTLKIQRTERGDSAVYLCASSLAPRLGDSPFFGPGTRLTVL.

This clone was recorded only once. V usage is TRBV18 and J usage is TRBJ2-7, with 8 bases that match TRBD1. J gave up 2 bases and V 3 bases, and 3 bases lay outside the gene matches. CDR3 size: 14 residues. Germline V gene sequence: CDR1 KGHSH, CDR2 LQKENI. The CDR3 here is CASSPWTGTYEQYF. The CDR3 DNA reads TGTGCCAGCTCACCTTGGACAGGGACCTACGAGCAGTACTTC.

This clone was picked up a small number of times. This chain uses TRBV7-3 with TRBJ2-5, with 7 bases aligning to TRBD1. Germline-derived CDR1 and CDR2 are SGHTA and FQGTGA. This CDR3 spans 16 amino acids. J lost 2 bases, V lost 4 bases, and 10 bases had no gene match. This CDR3 reads CASSSSGTAQQETQYF. Here the CDR3 DNA reads TGTGCCAGCAGCTCGTCAGGGACAGCTCAACAAGAGACCCAGTACTTC.

This rearrangement joins TRBV2 to TRBJ2-2; a possible D gene is TRBD2 (5 bases). V shed 3 bases and J shed 6 bases, with 11 bases lying between them. CDR3 size: 14 residues. Germline CDR1 and CDR2: SNHLY and FYNNEI. DNA for the CDR3: TGTGCCAGCAGTGAGGCTACTAGTGCCGGGGAGCTGTTTTTT. Translated: CASSEATSAGELFF.

CDR3 amino acids: CASSIGAGGFAEAFF. The CDR3 DNA is TGTGCCAGTAGTATAGGGGCAGGGGGCTTTGCTGAAGCTTTCTTT. The chain joins TRBV19 to TRBJ1-1, with 8 bases fitting TRBD1. The CDR3 extends over 15 amino acids. Germline CDR1 is LNHDA and CDR2 is SQIVND (reference sequence). Losses at the gene ends were 1 base for V and 6 bases for J; bases not matched to a gene: 7.

The rearrangement joins TRBV9 to TRBJ2-5; D remains ambiguous. Germline values: CDR1 SGDLS, CDR2 YYNGEE. V was trimmed by 0 bases and J by 1 base, leaving 10 bases between them. The CDR3 has 15 residues. The CDR3 DNA follows: TGTGCCAGCAGCGTAGATAACGGTCTCCAAGAGACCCAGTACTTC. Protein: CASSVDNGLQETQYF.

This clone has just a few counts. The V call is TRBV9, the J call TRBJ2-1, with D maybe TRBD1 (6 bases). V was shortened by 4 bases and J by 7 bases, with 15 bases between the two germline ends. The CDR3 runs to 14 residues. From germline, CDR1 is SGDLS and CDR2 YYNGEE. The DNA for the CDR3 is TGTGCCAGCAGCCCCGCGGGCAGGGGTAATGAGCAGTTCTTC. It yields the protein CASSPAGRGNEQFF.

The V call is TRBV2, the J call TRBJ2-2; D is perhaps TRBD1 (5 bases). Germline V gene data show CDR1 as SNHLY and CDR2 as FYNNEI. Deletions cut 8 bases from V and 2 bases from J, with 9 bases between. This CDR3 is 13 amino acids long. The CDR3, as DNA: TGTGCCAGCGCCAGGGAAAACACCGGGGAGCTGTTTTTT. Translating gives CASARENTGELFF. Filled out from reference TRBV2 and TRBJ2-2, the complete variable domain reads EPEVTQTPSHQVTQMGQEVILRCVPISNHLYFYWYRQILGQKVEFLVSFYNNEISEKSEIFDDQFSVERPDGSNFTLKIRSTKLEDSAMYFCASARENTGELFFGEGSRLTVL.

V usage is TRBV7-9 and J usage is TRBJ1-1, with no clear D. The CDR3 runs 15 residues. Trimming took 1 base from V and 1 from J, leaving 10 bases between them. Germline V gene sequence: CDR1 SEHNR, CDR2 FQNEAQ (reference sequence). This chain's CDR3 is CASSLGGRGNTEAFF. CDR3 in DNA: TGTGCCAGCAGCTTAGGTGGTCGGGGGAACACTGAAGCTTTCTTT.

This clone showed up just a few times. The gene calls are TRBV6-4 and TRBJ2-3, with D unclear. Trimming left V 5 bases short and J 3 bases short, with 15 bases between. This CDR3 is built from 15 residues. The germline gives CDR1 MRHNA, CDR2 SNTAGT. The CDR3 DNA follows: TGTGCCAGCAGTCCCGCCTTGGGCTCGACAGATACGCAGTATTTT. It codes for CASSPALGSTDTQYF.

This clone was seen a handful of times. This chain uses TRBV7-6 with TRBJ1-1, with a weak D call TRBD1 (5 bases). This CDR3 has 15 residues. Germline CDR1 SGHVS, CDR2 FNYEAQ. V was clipped by 0 bases and J by 4 bases, with 12 bases between them. In DNA form, the CDR3 reads TGTGCCAGCAGCTTAGCAGGTCAGGGTGGCACTGAAGCTTTCTTT. The encoded protein is CASSLAGQGGTEAFF.

This chain connects TRBV9 to TRBJ2-3; D gene unclear. Germline CDR1 reads SGDLS; CDR2 reads YYNGEE. V dropped 0 bases and J dropped 4 bases, with 9 bases sitting between them. This CDR3 has 14 residues. CDR3 DNA sequence: TGTGCCAGCAGCGTAGATCGCTACCCAGATACGCAGTATTTT. Amino acid sequence: CASSVDRYPDTQYF.

This sequence joins TRBV2 and TRBJ2-2, with 12 nucleotides matching TRBD2. Germline V gene lookup returns CDR1 SNHLY and CDR2 FYNNEI. The V gene end was trimmed by 6 bases and the J gene end by 4 bases; junction bases not matched to a gene: 3. This CDR3 is 15 amino acids long. The chain's CDR3 is CASRGLAGRTGELFF. The CDR3 DNA reads TGTGCCAGCAGAGGACTAGCGGGACGCACCGGGGAGCTGTTTTTT. The full variable domain, with the rest looked up from reference TRBV2 and TRBJ2-2, is EPEVTQTPSHQVTQMGQEVILRCVPISNHLYFYWYRQILGQKVEFLVSFYNNEISEKSEIFDDQFSVERPDGSNFTLKIRSTKLEDSAMYFCASRGLAGRTGELFFGEGSRLTVL.

This CDR3 reads CASSLDTATYEQYF. CDR3 nucleotide sequence: TGTGCCAGCAGCTTGGACACGGCTACCTACGAGCAGTACTTC. The V gene is TRBV7-2, the J gene TRBJ2-7; a weak D match, TRBD1 (5 bases). CDR1 is SGHTA and CDR2 is FQGNSA in the germline V gene. This CDR3 region has 14 residues. V lost 3 bases, J lost 2 bases, and 11 bases lay in between. Full variable domain (remainder filled in from reference TRBV7-2 and TRBJ2-7): GAGVSQSPSNKVTEKGKDVELRCDPISGHTALYWYRQSLGQGLEFLIYFQGNSAPDKSGLPSDRFSAERTGGSVSTLTIQRTQQEDSAVYLCASSLDTATYEQYFGPGTRLTVT.

The chain combines TRBV10-1 with TRBJ2-5; 7 bases align to TRBD1. Germline V lookup: CDR1 WNHNN, CDR2 SYGVQD (reference sequence). Trimming at V came to 6 bases and at J to 1 base, leaving 5 bases not matched to a gene. The CDR3 spans 14 residues. CDR3 region: CASSPGQIQETQYF. CDR3 in DNA: TGCGCCAGCAGCCCGGGACAGATCCAAGAGACCCAGTACTTC.

This chain uses TRBV7-3 with TRBJ1-2; D uncertain. CDR3 length: 13 residues. V shed 4 bases and J shed 6 bases, with 12 bases lying between them. Germline CDR1 SGHTA, CDR2 FQGTGA. CDR3: CASSSGPRDGYTF. The CDR3 coding sequence is TGTGCCAGCAGCTCAGGACCGCGGGATGGCTACACCTTC.